This T cell receptor (beta chain) appears in the sequencing data of a study of T-cell memory formation after mild COVID-19. This clonotype has more than one count but fewer than ten. Sample barcodes and UMIs were carried by the TCR alpha and TCR beta cDNA libraries that 5'RACE generated with constant-segment primers. Each CDR3 protein gets one entry after TCRdb re-called the 5' RACE reads with MiXCR. Of hundreds of thousands of distinct CDR3 sequences listed, roughly 23% are singletons. The CDR3 loop spans 15 amino acids. Germline CDR1 and CDR2: KGHSH and LQKENI. V lost 0 bases and J 0 bases, leaving 9 bases between the germline ends.

The gene calls are TRBV18 and TRBJ2-7; D is unresolved. This receptor was identified in an adult woman who had mild COVID-19 (a few samples of this study predate the infection). Cell type and time point are not known. The source material was PBMCs or a T cell subset sorted from them (not recorded which). CDR3 nucleotide sequence: TGTGCCAGCTCACCACCCGCCAAAAGCTCCTACGAGCAGTACTTC. It specifies CASSPPAKSSYEQYF.